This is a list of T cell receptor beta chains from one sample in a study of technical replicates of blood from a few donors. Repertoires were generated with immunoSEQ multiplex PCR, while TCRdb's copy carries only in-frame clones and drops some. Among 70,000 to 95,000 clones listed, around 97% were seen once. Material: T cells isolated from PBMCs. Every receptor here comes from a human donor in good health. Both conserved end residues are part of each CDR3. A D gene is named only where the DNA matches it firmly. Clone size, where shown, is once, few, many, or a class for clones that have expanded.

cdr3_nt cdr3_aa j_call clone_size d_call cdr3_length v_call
TGTGCCAGCAGCCAAGACGAGCGGGAGGGGAGGGTGGATACGCAGTATTTT CASSQDEREGRVDTQYF TRBJ2-3 NA TRBD2 17 TRBV4-2
TGTGCCAGCAGCTTAACAACGGACAATTTTGTTGGCTACACCTTC CASSLTTDNFVGYTF TRBJ1-2 NA NA 15 TRBV7-3
TGTGCCAGTGCTAGGACTAGCGGGAACTACGAGCAGTACTTC CASARTSGNYEQYF TRBJ2-7 NA TRBD2 14 TRBV19
TGTGCCTGGAGTCGCGGTAGCAATCAGCCCCAGCATTTT CAWSRGSNQPQHF TRBJ1-5 few NA 13 TRBV30
TGTGCCAGCAGCCAAGAAGCTTATGAGGGCACTGAAGCTTTCTTT CASSQEAYEGTEAFF TRBJ1-1 NA NA 15 TRBV4-2
TGCGCCAGCAGCGTGACAGGCTACACTGAAGCTTTCTTT CASSVTGYTEAFF TRBJ1-1 NA NA 13 TRBV5-1
TGTGCCAGCAGCTTAGGAGCGGGAGAGTCCTACAATGAGCAGTTCTTC CASSLGAGESYNEQFF TRBJ2-1 NA TRBD2 16 TRBV7-2
TGTGCCAGCTCACCCAGCCTCCTAGCTGACTACAATGAGCAGTTCTTC CASSPSLLADYNEQFF TRBJ2-1 NA NA 16 TRBV18
TGCGCCAGCAGGATTGGCCCGGGGGAGGAGACCCAGTACTTC CASRIGPGEETQYF TRBJ2-5 NA NA 14 TRBV5-1
TGTGCCAGCAGTTGGGGGCCGGGACCTAACTATGGCTACACCTTC CASSWGPGPNYGYTF TRBJ1-2 NA NA 15 TRBV27
TGTGCCAGCAGCCCAGGGACTAGCTCCTACAATGAGCAGTTCTTC CASSPGTSSYNEQFF TRBJ2-1 NA TRBD2 15 TRBV6-1
TGTGCCAGCAGTGAGGGGACTAGCGGGAGGATTAGTGAGCAGTTCTTC CASSEGTSGRISEQFF TRBJ2-1 few TRBD2 16 TRBV6-4
TGCAGCGTTTTTATACAGGATTCTGAAGCCTACGAGCAGTACTTC CSVFIQDSEAYEQYF TRBJ2-7 NA NA 15 TRBV29-1
TGTGCCAGCAGTGAGGTGGCAGATCCTGCAACTAATGAAAAACTGTTTTTT CASSEVADPATNEKLFF TRBJ1-4 NA NA 17 TRBV6-1
TGTGCCAGCAGTTTATCAGCCCTCAGGGGGCCCGGCTACACCTTC CASSLSALRGPGYTF TRBJ1-2 NA TRBD1 15 TRBV28
TGCGCCAGCAGCCAAGAGACAGGGGGCCGGGAGACCCAGTACTTC CASSQETGGRETQYF TRBJ2-5 NA TRBD1 15 TRBV4-1
TGTGCCAGCAGCTTGTTTGGCGGATTTAGGTCACCTGATGAAAAACTGTTTTTT CASSLFGGFRSPDEKLFF TRBJ1-4 few NA 18 TRBV5-4
TGTGCCAGCAGCCCCCCGGGACAGGAGAACCACCAAGAGACCCAGTACTTC CASSPPGQENHQETQYF TRBJ2-5 NA TRBD1 17 TRBV7-8
TGTGCCAGCAGCCCTGACAGGGTCCGTCAGCCCCAGCATTTT CASSPDRVRQPQHF TRBJ1-5 NA TRBD1 14 TRBV6-1
TGTGCCAGCAAGAGGACTAGCGACTCCTACAATGAGCAGTTCTTC CASKRTSDSYNEQFF TRBJ2-1 NA TRBD2 15 TRBV6-5
TGTGCCAGCGCCGCTAGCGGGAGGGCCTACGAGCAGTACTTC CASAASGRAYEQYF TRBJ2-7 NA TRBD2 14 TRBV4-2
TGTGCCAGCAGCCCCTACGGACCCGACAGGGGCATCTACGAGCAGTACTTC CASSPYGPDRGIYEQYF TRBJ2-7 NA TRBD1 17 TRBV7-9
TGTGCCAGCAGCTTAGCGGGAGGGCCTTATTCAGATACGCAGTATTTT CASSLAGGPYSDTQYF TRBJ2-3 once TRBD2 16 TRBV7-2
TGCGCCAGCAGCCAAGTTGACTTAGGGCTAGCGGGCGCTAATGAGCAGTTCTTC CASSQVDLGLAGANEQFF TRBJ2-1 few TRBD2 18 TRBV4-1
TGTGCCGGCATCACTGGAAACACCATATATTTT CAGITGNTIYF TRBJ1-3 NA NA 11 TRBV6-1
TGTGCCAGCAGCCCCGGGGGATATGTAAATCCAGAAGCTTTCTTT CASSPGGYVNPEAFF TRBJ1-1 NA NA 15 TRBV7-6
TGTGCCAGCAGGACAGGGGGAGAATTGGGCTACACCTTC CASRTGGELGYTF TRBJ1-2 NA TRBD1 13 TRBV6-1
TGCGCCAGCAGCCAAGATCGCTTTAGAGGCACTGAAGCTTTCTTT CASSQDRFRGTEAFF TRBJ1-1 NA NA 15 TRBV4-1
TGTGCCAGCAGCTTAGAAGGCAGGGCCTATGGCTACACCTTC CASSLEGRAYGYTF TRBJ1-2 NA NA 14 TRBV7-9